This T cell receptor beta chain is from a study of OX40 agonist ivuxolimab in advanced cancers. Libraries were prepared by immunoSEQ multiplex PCR; TCRdb keeps only in-frame clonotypes and omits some of them. The sample records under 80,000 clones, about 94% being singletons. With 5 bases removed from V and 6 bases from J, the gap between germline ends came to 13 bases. CDR3 length equals 12 residues. The germline CDR1 and CDR2 sequences are SQVTM and ANQGSEA. Sample: CD4+ or CD8+ T cells sorted from blood, taken in a trial of the OX40 agonist ivuxolimab. The receptor was derived from an adult with an advanced solid tumor such as melanoma, head and neck, liver or kidney cancer. V gene TRBV29-1 combines with J gene TRBJ1-1, with D possibly matching TRBD1 (5 bases). DNA for the CDR3: TGCAGCGTTTCGGGGGTGATCTCTGAAGCTTTCTTT. This gives the protein CSVSGVISEAFF.